The 21 T cell receptor beta chains below were found in one sample sequenced in a study of OX40 agonist ivuxolimab in advanced cancers. The table came from immunoSEQ multiplex PCR; TCRdb's copy has only in-frame clones and leaves some out. Seen here are more than 45,000 clones, 75% to 90% observed once, and the top ten hold 0.75%. Sample: CD4+ or CD8+ T cells sorted from blood, taken in a trial of the OX40 agonist ivuxolimab. The source of these receptors is an adult with an advanced solid tumor such as melanoma, head and neck, liver or kidney cancer.

The J gene is TRBJ2-2, the V gene TRBV29-1, with 7 nucleotides matching TRBD1. This CDR3 is 14 amino acids long. V shed 3 bases and J 6 bases; nucleotides not matched to a gene: 7. Germline assignment: CDR1 SQVTM and CDR2 ANQGSEA. DNA for the CDR3: TGCAGCGTTGACCCAGGGGGAAGATCCGGGGAGCTGTTTTTT. Translating it yields CSVDPGGRSGELFF.

The V call is TRBV7-9, the J call TRBJ1-1, with a tentative D call TRBD1 (5 bases). The CDR3 spans 17 residues. The germline V and J ends were trimmed by 4 bases and 3 bases, with 21 bases remaining between them. Germline loops: CDR1 SEHNR, CDR2 FQNEAQ (reference sequence). The CDR3 sequence is CASSSRQWGWTDTEAFF. The CDR3 DNA reads TGTGCCAGCAGCTCCCGACAGTGGGGCTGGACCGACACTGAAGCTTTCTTT.

V is TRBV19 and J is TRBJ1-6, with 11 positions matching TRBD1. The J segment lost 8 bases and the V segment lost 5 bases, leaving 2 bases of the junction unmatched. There are 14 residues in the CDR3. The germline CDR1 and CDR2 sequences are LNHDA and SQIVND (reference sequence). The CDR3 spells CASSWTGGDSPLHF. CDR3 in DNA: TGTGCCAGTAGTTGGACAGGGGGCGATTCACCCCTCCACTTT.

The chain has TRBV5-1 and TRBJ1-6; the D gene is possibly TRBD1 (6 bases). Between the trimmed V and J ends, which lost 0 bases and 10 bases, there was a span of 20 bases. This CDR3 is 17 amino acids long. Germline CDR1 and CDR2: SGHRS and YFSETQ. The CDR3 sequence: CASSLGGAARGDSPLHF. CDR3 in DNA: TGCGCCAGCAGCTTGGGGGGCGCGGCCAGGGGAGACTCACCCCTCCACTTT.

V and J are TRBV15 and TRBJ2-7; TRBD2 matches 8 bases. Germline values: CDR1 LNHNV, CDR2 YYDKDF (reference sequence). CDR3 size: 14 residues. Losses at the gene ends were 6 bases for V and 0 bases for J; bases not matched to a gene: 4. The DNA of the CDR3 is TGTGCCACCAGACGACTAGCGTCCTCCTACGAGCAGTACTTC. Its protein is CATRRLASSYEQYF.

V is TRBV19 and J is TRBJ1-4; D may be TRBD1 (6 bases). Per the germline V gene, CDR1 is LNHDA and CDR2 is SQIVND (reference sequence). The CDR3 is 14 residues long. V was cut by 7 bases and J by 7 bases, with 16 bases left in between. The DNA of the CDR3 is TGTGCCAGTACCCAACAGGGTCCGGGTGAAAAACTGTTTTTT. It is translated as CASTQQGPGEKLFF.

This clone was observed a few times. This rearrangement joins TRBV6-4 to TRBJ1-1; D not resolved. Germline CDR1 MRHNA, CDR2 SNTAGT. With 3 bases removed from V and 6 bases from J, the gap between germline ends came to 5 bases. This CDR3 has 11 residues. The CDR3 sequence: CASSEGSEAFF. The DNA for the CDR3 is TGTGCCAGCAGTGAAGGGTCTGAAGCTTTCTTT.

The rearrangement links TRBV7-2 to TRBJ2-5; no reliable D call. Germline V gene sequence: CDR1 SGHTA, CDR2 FQGNSA. The CDR3 has 12 residues. The V gene lost 6 bases and the J gene lost 5 bases, with 10 bases spanning the gap. CDR3 protein: CASSSAWETQYF. For the CDR3, the DNA is TGTGCCAGCAGTTCAGCGTGGGAGACCCAGTACTTC. The full variable domain, completed using reference TRBV7-2 and TRBJ2-5, is GAGVSQSPSNKVTEKGKDVELRCDPISGHTALYWYRQSLGQGLEFLIYFQGNSAPDKSGLPSDRFSAERTGGSVSTLTIQRTQQEDSAVYLCASSSAWETQYFGPGTRLLVL.

The CDR3 sequence is CASSPTGDRTDTQYF. CDR3 DNA sequence: TGTGCCAGCAGCCCGACAGGGGACCGCACAGATACGCAGTATTTT. V gene TRBV7-2 combines with J gene TRBJ2-3, with TRBD1 matching 8 bases. The CDR3 is 15 residues long. Germline assignment: CDR1 SGHTA and CDR2 FQGNSA. The V gene end was trimmed by 5 bases and the J gene end by 1 base; junction bases not matched to a gene: 5.

The chain links TRBV15 to TRBJ2-7; D ambiguous. This CDR3 is built from 14 residues. CDR1 is LNHNV and CDR2 is YYDKDF in the germline V gene (reference sequence). V shed 0 bases and J shed 3 bases, with 9 bases lying between them. DNA for the CDR3: TGTGCCACCAGCAGAGATAAGGCTAGCTACGAGCAGTACTTC. Translating it yields CATSRDKASYEQYF. Drawing the rest from reference TRBV15 and TRBJ2-7, the complete variable domain is DAMVIQNPRYQVTQFGKPVTLSCSQTLNHNVMYWYQQKSSQAPKLLFHYYDKDFNNEADTPDNFQSRRPNTSFCFLDIRSPGLGDTAMYLCATSRDKASYEQYFGPGTRLTVT.

V and J are TRBV6-1 and TRBJ2-7; D is unresolved. The V end was cut by 2 bases, the J end by 12 bases, with 11 bases between. Germline V gene data show CDR1 as MNHNS and CDR2 as SASEGT. The CDR3 covers 11 residues. CDR3 in amino acids: CASSESRTAYF. As DNA, the CDR3 is TGTGCCAGCAGTGAATCCCGGACGGCGTACTTC.

The V and J genes are TRBV5-1 and TRBJ2-7; maybe TRBD2 (5 bases). Trimming shortened V by 0 bases and J by 0 bases, and 10 bases separated the two germline ends. This CDR3 has 15 amino acids. CDR1 and CDR2 from the germline V gene are SGHRS and YFSETQ. The CDR3 reads CASSLEVGSSYEQYF. CDR3 DNA: TGCGCCAGCAGCTTGGAAGTGGGGAGCTCCTACGAGCAGTACTTC.

The chain has TRBV5-1 and TRBJ2-3; D may correspond to TRBD1 or TRBD2 (6 bases each). Trimming shortened V by 3 bases and J by 0 bases, and 20 bases separated the two germline ends. The length of the CDR3 is 18 residues. Germline CDR1 reads SGHRS; CDR2 reads YFSETQ. CDR3: CASSSYRAGGLSTDTQYF. The DNA of the CDR3 is TGCGCCAGCAGCTCTTACAGGGCCGGGGGCCTCAGCACAGATACGCAGTATTTT.

This clone has a handful of counts. The genes are TRBV7-9 and TRBJ2-2; TRBD2 aligns across 12 bases. The ends lost 5 bases at V and 0 bases at J; junction bases unmatched: 4. Germline CDR1 is SEHNR and CDR2 is FQNEAQ (reference sequence). The CDR3 consists of 17 residues. This CDR3 is CASSQGLAGPNTGELFF. The CDR3, as DNA: TGTGCCAGCAGCCAGGGACTAGCGGGCCCGAACACCGGGGAGCTGTTTTTT.

The V call is TRBV2, the J call TRBJ1-2; unclear D gene. There are 12 residues in the CDR3. CDR1 and CDR2 from the germline V gene are SNHLY and FYNNEI. Trimming removed 6 bases at V and 5 bases at J, with 10 bases between. Here the CDR3 reads CASRPGRYGYTF. CDR3 in DNA: TGTGCCAGCAGGCCGGGGAGGTATGGCTACACCTTC.

The chain uses TRBV19 and TRBJ2-3; 11 bases match TRBD1. This CDR3 has 15 amino acids. Looked up from germline, CDR1 is LNHDA and CDR2 is SQIVND (reference sequence). V was pared by 5 bases and J by 5 bases, with 6 bases of the junction left unmatched. CDR3 sequence (DNA): TGTGCCAGTAGTCCCGGACAGGGGGCTGGAGATACGCAGTATTTT. Translation gives CASSPGQGAGDTQYF. The complete variable domain, with remaining parts taken from reference TRBV19 and TRBJ2-3, reads DGGITQSPKYLFRKEGQNVTLSCEQNLNHDAMYWYRQDPGQGLRLIYYSQIVNDFQKGDIAEGYSVSREKKESFPLTVTSAQKNPTAFYLCASSPGQGAGDTQYFGPGTRLTVL.

This chain links TRBV2 with TRBJ2-3; TRBD2 is a possible D gene (7 bases). V lost 3 bases to trimming and J lost 3 bases, with 13 bases between them. The CDR3 length is 15 residues. Per germline, CDR1 SNHLY and CDR2 FYNNEI. For the CDR3, the DNA is TGTGCCAGCAGTGAGTGGCGGGGGCTAACAGATACGCAGTATTTT. This translates into CASSEWRGLTDTQYF.

CDR3 nucleotides: TGTGCCAGCAGCTTAGTTTCCCCAACTAATGAAAAACTGTTTTTT. Amino acids: CASSLVSPTNEKLFF. The V and J genes are TRBV7-9 and TRBJ1-4, with D uncertain. The CDR3 extends over 15 amino acids. The V end was cut by 1 base, the J end by 0 bases, with 6 bases between. Germline-derived CDR1 and CDR2 are SEHNR and FQNEAQ (reference sequence).

V and J are TRBV5-6 and TRBJ2-7, with 8 bases aligning to TRBD1. With V trimmed by 4 bases and J by 2 bases, 5 bases remained unmatched. Germline assignment: CDR1 SGHDT and CDR2 YYEEEE. The CDR3 spans 14 residues. The DNA of the CDR3 is TGTGCCAGCAGCGGAGACAGGGGAACCTACGAGCAGTACTTC. Residues: CASSGDRGTYEQYF.

The rearrangement uses TRBV6-4 and TRBJ2-5; unclear D gene. The assigned J gene may be wrong: the sequence end matches TRBJ2-7 better. The CDR3 loop spans 13 amino acids. The germline CDR1 and CDR2 sequences are MRHNA and SNTAGT. The CDR3 DNA reads TGTGCCAGCAGTGCGGAATCGAGGAGCGAGCAGTACTTC. Encoded protein: CASSAESRSEQYF.

The V and J genes are TRBV11-3 and TRBJ2-5; perhaps TRBD1 as D (6 bases). The CDR3 spans 15 residues. Germline V gene sequence: CDR1 SGHNT, CDR2 YENEEA. V was cut by 5 bases and J by 0 bases, with 13 bases left in between. DNA for the CDR3: TGTGCCAGCAGCGACGGGCAGGGGCACCAAGAGACCCAGTACTTC. Its protein product is CASSDGQGHQETQYF.